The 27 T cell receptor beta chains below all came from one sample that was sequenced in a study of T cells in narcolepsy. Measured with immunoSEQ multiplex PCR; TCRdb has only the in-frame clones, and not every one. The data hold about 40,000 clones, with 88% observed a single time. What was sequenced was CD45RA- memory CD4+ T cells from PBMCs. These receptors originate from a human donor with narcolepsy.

CDR3 nucleotide sequence: TGTGCCAGCAGCGTCGGGGGTAGTACCTATGGCTACACCTTC. This encodes CASSVGGSTYGYTF. This rearrangement joins TRBV5-4 to TRBJ1-2; possible D gene TRBD1, 5 bases. The V end was cut by 4 bases, the J end by 4 bases, with 14 bases between. Germline V CDR1 and CDR2: SGHNT, YYREEE (reference sequence). This CDR3 spans 14 amino acids.

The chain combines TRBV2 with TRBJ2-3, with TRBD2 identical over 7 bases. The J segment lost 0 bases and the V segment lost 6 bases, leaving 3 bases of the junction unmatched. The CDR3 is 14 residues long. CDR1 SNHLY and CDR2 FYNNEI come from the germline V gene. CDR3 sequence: CASRLAESTDTQYF. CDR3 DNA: TGTGCCAGCAGGCTAGCGGAGAGCACAGATACGCAGTATTTT.

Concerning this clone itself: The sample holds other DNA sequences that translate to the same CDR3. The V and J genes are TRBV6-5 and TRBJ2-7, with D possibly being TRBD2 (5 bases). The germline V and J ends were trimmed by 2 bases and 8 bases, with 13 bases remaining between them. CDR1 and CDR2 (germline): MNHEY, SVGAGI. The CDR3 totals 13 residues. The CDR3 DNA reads TGTGCCAGCAGTTACCGAACAGAGGGTCAGCAGTACTTC. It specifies CASSYRTEGQQYF.

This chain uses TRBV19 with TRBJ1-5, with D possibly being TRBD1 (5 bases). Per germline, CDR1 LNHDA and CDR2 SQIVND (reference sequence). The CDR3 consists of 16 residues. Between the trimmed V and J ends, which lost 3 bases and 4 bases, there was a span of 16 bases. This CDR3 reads CASSMARGGQNQPQHF. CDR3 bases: TGTGCCAGTAGTATGGCCCGGGGCGGGCAGAATCAGCCCCAGCATTTT.

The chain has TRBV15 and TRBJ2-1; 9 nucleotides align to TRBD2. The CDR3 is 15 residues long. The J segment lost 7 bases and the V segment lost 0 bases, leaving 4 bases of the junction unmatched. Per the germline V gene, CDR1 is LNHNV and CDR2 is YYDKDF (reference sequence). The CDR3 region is CATSRDRLAGNEQFF. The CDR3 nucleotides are TGTGCCACCAGCAGAGATCGTCTAGCGGGGAATGAGCAGTTCTTC.

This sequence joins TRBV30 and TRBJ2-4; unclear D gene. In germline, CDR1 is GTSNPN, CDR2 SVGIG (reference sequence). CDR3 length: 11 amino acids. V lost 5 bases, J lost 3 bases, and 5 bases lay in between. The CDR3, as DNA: TGTGCCTGGTCTAACAAAAACATTCAGTACTTC. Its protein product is CAWSNKNIQYF.

CDR3 protein: CASSQRQGPYYEQYF. The DNA of the CDR3 is TGTGCCAGCAGCCAGCGACAGGGCCCCTACTACGAGCAGTACTTC. The chain joins TRBV7-2 to TRBJ2-5; TRBD1 aligns across 7 bases. Matching the DNA end better, TRBJ2-7 makes the J call doubtful. CDR1 is SGHTA and CDR2 is FQGNSA in the germline V gene. The CDR3 length is 15 residues.

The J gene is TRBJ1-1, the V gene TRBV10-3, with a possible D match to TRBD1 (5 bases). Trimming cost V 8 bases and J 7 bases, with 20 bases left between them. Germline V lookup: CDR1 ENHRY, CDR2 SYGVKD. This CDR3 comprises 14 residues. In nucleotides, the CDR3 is TGTGCCATCCCCCCCGGGGCAGCTACACGTGAAGCTTTCTTT. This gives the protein CAIPPGAATREAFF.

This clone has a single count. CDR3 in amino acids: CASSEVGAVDEQYF. CDR3 DNA sequence: TGTGCCAGCAGTGAAGTGGGGGCTGTGGACGAGCAGTACTTC. The chain joins TRBV2 to TRBJ2-7; D perhaps matches TRBD1 (6 bases). Germline V gene data show CDR1 as SNHLY and CDR2 as FYNNEI. Trimming stripped 1 base from V and 5 bases from J, with 12 bases between. The CDR3 spans 14 residues.

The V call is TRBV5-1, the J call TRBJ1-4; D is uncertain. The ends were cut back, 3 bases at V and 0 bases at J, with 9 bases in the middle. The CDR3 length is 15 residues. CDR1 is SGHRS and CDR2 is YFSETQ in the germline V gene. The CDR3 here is CASSSGGATNEKLFF. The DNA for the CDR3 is TGCGCCAGCAGCTCCGGAGGAGCAACTAATGAAAAACTGTTTTTT. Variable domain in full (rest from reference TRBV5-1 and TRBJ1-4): KAGVTQTPRYLIKTRGQQVTLSCSPISGHRSVSWYQQTPGQGLQFLFEYFSETQRNKGNFPGRFSGRQFSNSRSEMNVSTLELGDSALYLCASSSGGATNEKLFFGSGTQLSVL.

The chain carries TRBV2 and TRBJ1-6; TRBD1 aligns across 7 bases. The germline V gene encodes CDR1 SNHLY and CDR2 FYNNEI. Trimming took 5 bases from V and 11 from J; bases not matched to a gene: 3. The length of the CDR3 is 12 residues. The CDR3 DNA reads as TGTGCCAGCAGTTCCACAGGGGCACCCCTCCACTTT. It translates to CASSSTGAPLHF.

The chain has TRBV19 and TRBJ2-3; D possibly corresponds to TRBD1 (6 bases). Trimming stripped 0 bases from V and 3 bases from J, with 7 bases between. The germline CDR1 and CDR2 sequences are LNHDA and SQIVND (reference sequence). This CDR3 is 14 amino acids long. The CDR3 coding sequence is TGTGCCAGTAGTATAGACAGGGGAACAGATACGCAGTATTTT. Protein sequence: CASSIDRGTDTQYF.

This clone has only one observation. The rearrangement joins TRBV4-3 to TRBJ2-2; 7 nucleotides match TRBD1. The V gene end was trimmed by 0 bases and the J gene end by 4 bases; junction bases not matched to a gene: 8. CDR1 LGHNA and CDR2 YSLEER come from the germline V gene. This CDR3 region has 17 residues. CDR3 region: CASSQDAAGGFTGELFF. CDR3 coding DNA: TGCGCCAGCAGCCAAGATGCGGCAGGGGGTTTCACCGGGGAGCTGTTTTTT.

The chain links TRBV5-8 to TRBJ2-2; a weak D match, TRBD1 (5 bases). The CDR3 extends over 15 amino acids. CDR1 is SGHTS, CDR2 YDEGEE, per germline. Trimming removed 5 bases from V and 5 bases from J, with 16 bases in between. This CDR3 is CASRPQGYLTGELFF. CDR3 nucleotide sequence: TGTGCCAGCAGGCCCCAGGGTTATCTAACCGGGGAGCTGTTTTTT. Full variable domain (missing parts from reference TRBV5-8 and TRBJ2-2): EAGVTQSPTHLIKTRGQQATLRCSPISGHTSVYWYQQALGLGLQFLLWYDEGEERNRGNFPPRFSGRQFPNYSSELNVNALELEDSALYLCASRPQGYLTGELFFGEGSRLTVL.

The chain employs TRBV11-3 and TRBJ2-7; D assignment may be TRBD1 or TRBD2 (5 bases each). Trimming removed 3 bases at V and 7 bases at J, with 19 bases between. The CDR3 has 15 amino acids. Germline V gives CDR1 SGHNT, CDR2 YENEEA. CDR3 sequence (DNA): TGTGCCAGCAGCTTTGGGGACGGGTCCGCTAGGGAGCAGTACTTC. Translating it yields CASSFGDGSAREQYF.

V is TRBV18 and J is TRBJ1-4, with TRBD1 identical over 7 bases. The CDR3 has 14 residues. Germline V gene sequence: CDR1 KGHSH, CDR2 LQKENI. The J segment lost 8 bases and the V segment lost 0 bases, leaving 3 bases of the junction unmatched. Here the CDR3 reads CASSPPTGTEKLFF. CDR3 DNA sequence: TGTGCCAGCTCACCACCGACAGGGACGGAAAAACTGTTTTTT.

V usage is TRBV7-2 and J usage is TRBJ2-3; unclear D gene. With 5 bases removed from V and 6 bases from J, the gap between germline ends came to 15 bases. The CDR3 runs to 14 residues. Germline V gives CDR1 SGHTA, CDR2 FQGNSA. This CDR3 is CASSPGRNLDTQYF. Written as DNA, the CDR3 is TGTGCCAGCAGCCCTGGTAGAAATCTCGATACGCAGTATTTT.

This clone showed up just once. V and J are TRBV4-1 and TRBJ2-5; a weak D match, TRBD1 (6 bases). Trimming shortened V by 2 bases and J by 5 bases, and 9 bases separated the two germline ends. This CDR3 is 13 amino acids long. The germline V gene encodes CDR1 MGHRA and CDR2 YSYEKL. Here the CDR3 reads CASSQTGLETQYF. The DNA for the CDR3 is TGCGCCAGCAGCCAAACAGGGTTGGAGACCCAGTACTTC.

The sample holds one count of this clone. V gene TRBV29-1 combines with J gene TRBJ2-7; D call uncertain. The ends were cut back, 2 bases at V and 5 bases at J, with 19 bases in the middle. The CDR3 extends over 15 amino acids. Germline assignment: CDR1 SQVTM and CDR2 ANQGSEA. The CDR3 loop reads CSVELRSTHPDEQYF. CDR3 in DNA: TGCAGCGTTGAACTGCGGAGTACACACCCGGACGAGCAGTACTTC.

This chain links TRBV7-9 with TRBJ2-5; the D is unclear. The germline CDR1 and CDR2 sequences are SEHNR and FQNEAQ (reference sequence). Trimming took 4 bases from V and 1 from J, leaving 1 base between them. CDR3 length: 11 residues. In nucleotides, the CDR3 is TGTGCCAGCAGCTCCCAAGAGACCCAGTACTTC. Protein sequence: CASSSQETQYF.

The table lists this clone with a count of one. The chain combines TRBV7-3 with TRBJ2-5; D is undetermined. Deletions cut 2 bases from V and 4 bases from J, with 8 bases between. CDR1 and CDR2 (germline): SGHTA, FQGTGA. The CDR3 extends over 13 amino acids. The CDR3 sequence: CASSLGLRETQYF. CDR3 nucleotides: TGTGCCAGCAGCTTAGGCCTCAGAGAGACCCAGTACTTC.

As DNA, the CDR3 is TGTGCCAGTAGTATTGCTAGCGGGGGGACCGATGAGCAGTTCTTC. The encoded protein is CASSIASGGTDEQFF. The chain employs TRBV19 and TRBJ2-1, with 11 bases lining up with TRBD2. From germline, CDR1 is LNHDA and CDR2 SQIVND (reference sequence). The V and J ends lost 3 bases and 8 bases, in that order; junction bases with no gene match: 6. The CDR3 totals 15 residues.

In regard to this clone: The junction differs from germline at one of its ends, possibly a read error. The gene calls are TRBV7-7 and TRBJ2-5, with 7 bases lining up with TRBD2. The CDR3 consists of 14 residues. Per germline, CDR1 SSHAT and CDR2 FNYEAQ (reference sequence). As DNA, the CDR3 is TGTGCTAGCAGCTCCACCGGACTAGTGGAGACCCAGTACTTC. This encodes CASSSTGLVETQYF.

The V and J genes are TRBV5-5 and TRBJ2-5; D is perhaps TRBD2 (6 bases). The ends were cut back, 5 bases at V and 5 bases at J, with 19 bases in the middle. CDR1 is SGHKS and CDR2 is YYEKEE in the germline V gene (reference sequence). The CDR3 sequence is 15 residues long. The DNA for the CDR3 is TGTGCCAGCAGTTGGGCGGGACCCCCAGGGGAGACCCAGTACTTC. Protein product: CASSWAGPPGETQYF.

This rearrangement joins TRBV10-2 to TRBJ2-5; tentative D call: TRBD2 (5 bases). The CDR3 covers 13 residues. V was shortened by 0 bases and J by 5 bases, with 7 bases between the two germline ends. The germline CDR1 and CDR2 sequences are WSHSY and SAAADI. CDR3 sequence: CASSESGAETQYF. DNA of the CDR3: TGCGCCAGCAGTGAGTCGGGAGCTGAGACCCAGTACTTC.

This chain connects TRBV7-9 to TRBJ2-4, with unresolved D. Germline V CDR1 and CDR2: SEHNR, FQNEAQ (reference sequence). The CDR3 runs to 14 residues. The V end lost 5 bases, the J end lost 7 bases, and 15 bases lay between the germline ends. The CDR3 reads CASSGSPPGNIQYF. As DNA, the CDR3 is TGTGCCAGCAGCGGGTCCCCCCCTGGGAACATTCAGTACTTC.

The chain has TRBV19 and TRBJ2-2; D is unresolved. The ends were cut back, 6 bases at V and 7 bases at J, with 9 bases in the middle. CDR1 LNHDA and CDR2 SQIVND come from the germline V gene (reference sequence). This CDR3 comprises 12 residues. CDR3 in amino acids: CASSKNGGELFF. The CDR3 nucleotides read TGTGCCAGTAGCAAGAACGGCGGGGAGCTGTTTTTT.